This T cell receptor (beta chain) is from a study of cytomegalovirus exposure and HLA in healthy donors. For the study at large: Roughly 86 million unique TCRs from HLA-typed donors made up an early data release. General study results and limits: One variant, a missense change in DCLRE1C, was linked in a later analysis to TCR beta V- and J-gene trimming. The majority of TCR sequences were rare, yet some public TCRs appeared in many donors.

This clone turned up a few times. Its matching antigen is unknown. PCR involved 60 Vbeta and 13 Jbeta primers. TCRdb's copy holds only in-frame clones and misses some; the assay was immunoSEQ multiplex PCR. The data contain some 160,000 clones, almost 80% of them singletons. The germline V and J ends were trimmed by 5 bases and 0 bases, with 14 bases remaining between them. The CDR3 contains 16 residues. CDR1 and CDR2 (germline): SEHNR, FQNEAQ (reference sequence). Sequenced input: PBMCs. The J gene is TRBJ2-1, the V gene TRBV7-9; TRBD2 is a possible D gene (6 bases). This TCR derives from a male donor in good health and CMV-seronegative. The CDR3 sequence: CASSPAGGSSYNEQFF. The CDR3 DNA is TGTGCCAGCAGCCCCGCCGGGGGAAGCTCCTACAATGAGCAGTTCTTC.